This T cell receptor (beta chain) was identified during a study of vaccination effects on CD4 cells after COVID-19. Pools of viral peptides were used by the ViraFEST assay to expand antigen-specific CD4+ T cells ahead of sequencing. Culture proceeded for 10 days, and CD4+ T cells were then isolated. Of the BNT162b2 and mRNA-1273 vaccines, participants received two doses of one or the other. Regarding this clone: The antigen remains undetermined.

Profiling relied on immunoSEQ multiplex PCR, and the TCRdb table lists in-frame clones only, not all of them. The sample includes about 22,000 clones, roughly 72% of them seen just once. V lost 5 bases, J lost 5 bases, and 18 bases lay in between. Per the germline V gene, CDR1 is LNHDA and CDR2 is SQIVND (reference sequence). The CDR3 covers 16 residues. The V and J genes are TRBV19 and TRBJ1-4; tentative D call: TRBD1 (6 bases). Sequencing was performed on CD4+ T cells from PBMCs cultured with HCoV-NL63 spike peptides, taken after COVID-19 vaccination. The sequence came from a human donor who received a COVID-19 vaccine. The CDR3 coding sequence is TGTGCCAGTAGTGTCCACCCCGGGACATTAAATGAAAAACTGTTTTTT. Its translation is CASSVHPGTLNEKLFF.